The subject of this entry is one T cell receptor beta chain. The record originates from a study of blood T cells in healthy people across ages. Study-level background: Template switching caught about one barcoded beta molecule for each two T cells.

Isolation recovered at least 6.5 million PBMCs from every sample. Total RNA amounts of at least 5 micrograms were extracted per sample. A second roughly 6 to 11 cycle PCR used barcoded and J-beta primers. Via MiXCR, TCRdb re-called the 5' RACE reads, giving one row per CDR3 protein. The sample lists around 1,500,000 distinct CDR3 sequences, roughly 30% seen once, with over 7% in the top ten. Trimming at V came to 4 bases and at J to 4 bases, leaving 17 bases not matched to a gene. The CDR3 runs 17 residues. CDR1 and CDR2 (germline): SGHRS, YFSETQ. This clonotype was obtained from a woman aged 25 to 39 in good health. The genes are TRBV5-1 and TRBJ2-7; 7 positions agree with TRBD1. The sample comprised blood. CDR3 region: CASSPGTTGANRYEQYF. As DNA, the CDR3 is TGCGCCAGCAGCCCCGGGACCACAGGGGCCAACCGTTACGAGCAGTACTTC.